This T cell receptor (beta chain) was sequenced during a study of vaccination and CD4 T cells after COVID-19. A remark on this clonotype: What it recognizes is unknown.

Treatment given: roughly nine-day PBMC culture with coronavirus spike peptide pools or control peptides (ViraFEST assay). V lost 2 bases, J lost 0 bases, and 7 bases lay in between. The CDR3 sequence is 14 residues long. Germline V gives CDR1 KGHSH, CDR2 LQKENI. Sequence data for DNA of cultured CD4+ T cells were generated by the Oncomine TCR Beta short-read assay. TCRdb called the PCR reads again in MiXCR, with one record for every CDR3 protein. The sample contains fewer than 20,000 distinct CDR3 sequences, about 70% of which appear only once. Sequences were obtained from CD4+ T cells from blood, cultured in vitro. The sequence was collected from a human donor who had recovered from COVID-19. The rearrangement links TRBV18 to TRBJ1-1; TRBD1 is a possible D gene (5 bases). The CDR3 loop is CASSPTGMNTEAFF. In DNA form, the CDR3 reads TGTGCCAGCTCACCAACAGGTATGAACACTGAAGCTTTCTTT.